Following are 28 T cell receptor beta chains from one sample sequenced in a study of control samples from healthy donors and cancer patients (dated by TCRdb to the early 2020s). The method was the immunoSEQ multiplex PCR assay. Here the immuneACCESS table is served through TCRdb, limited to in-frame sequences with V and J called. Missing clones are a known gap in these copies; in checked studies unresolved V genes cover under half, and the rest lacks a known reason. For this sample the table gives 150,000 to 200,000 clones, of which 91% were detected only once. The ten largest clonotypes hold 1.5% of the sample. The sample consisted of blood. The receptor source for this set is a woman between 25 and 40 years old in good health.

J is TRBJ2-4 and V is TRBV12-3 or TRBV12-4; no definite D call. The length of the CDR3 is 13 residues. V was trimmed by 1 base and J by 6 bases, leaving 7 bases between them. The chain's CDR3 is CASSLGGVNIQYF. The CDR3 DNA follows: TGTGCCAGCAGTTTAGGTGGTGTAAACATTCAGTACTTC.

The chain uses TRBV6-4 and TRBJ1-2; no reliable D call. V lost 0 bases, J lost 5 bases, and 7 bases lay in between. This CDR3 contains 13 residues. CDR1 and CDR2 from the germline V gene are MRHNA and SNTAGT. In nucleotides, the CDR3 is TGTGCCAGCAGTGACTCAGCTCAATATGGCTACACCTTC. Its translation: CASSDSAQYGYTF.

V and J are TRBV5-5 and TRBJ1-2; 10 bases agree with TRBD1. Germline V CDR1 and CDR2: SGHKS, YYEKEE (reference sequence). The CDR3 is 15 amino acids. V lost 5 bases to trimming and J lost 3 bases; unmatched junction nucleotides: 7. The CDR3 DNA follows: TGTGCCAGCAGGAAGGACAGGGGGACGCACTATGGCTACACCTTC. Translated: CASRKDRGTHYGYTF. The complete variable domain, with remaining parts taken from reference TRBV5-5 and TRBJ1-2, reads DAGVTQSPTHLIKTRGQQVTLRCSPISGHKSVSWYQQVLGQGPQFIFQYYEKEERGRGNFPDRFSARQFPNYSSELNVNALLLGDSALYLCASRKDRGTHYGYTFGSGTRLTVV.

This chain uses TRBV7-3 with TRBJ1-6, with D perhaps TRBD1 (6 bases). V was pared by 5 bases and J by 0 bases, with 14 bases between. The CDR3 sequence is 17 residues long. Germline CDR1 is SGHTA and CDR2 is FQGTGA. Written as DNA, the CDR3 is TGTGCCAGCAGCCCCAGGGACACGAGCTCCTATAATTCACCCCTCCACTTT. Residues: CASSPRDTSSYNSPLHF.

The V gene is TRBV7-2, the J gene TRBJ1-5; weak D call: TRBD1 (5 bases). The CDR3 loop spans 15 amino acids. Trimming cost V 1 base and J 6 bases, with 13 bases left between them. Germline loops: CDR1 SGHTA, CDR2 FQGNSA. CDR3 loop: CASSLVGAPGQPQHF. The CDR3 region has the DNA TGTGCCAGCAGCTTAGTTGGGGCGCCGGGTCAGCCCCAGCATTTT.

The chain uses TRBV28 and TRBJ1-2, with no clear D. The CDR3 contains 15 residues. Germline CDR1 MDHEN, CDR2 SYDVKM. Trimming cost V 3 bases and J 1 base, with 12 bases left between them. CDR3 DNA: TGTGCCAGCAGTTTTGTCGGCCAGGATAACTATGGCTACACCTTC. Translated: CASSFVGQDNYGYTF.

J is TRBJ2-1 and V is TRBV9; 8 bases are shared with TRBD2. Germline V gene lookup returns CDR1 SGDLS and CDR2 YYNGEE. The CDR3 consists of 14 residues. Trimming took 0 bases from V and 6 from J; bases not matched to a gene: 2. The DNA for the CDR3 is TGTGCCAGCAGCGTAGCGGGGGGGCTCAATGAGCAGTTCTTC. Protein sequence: CASSVAGGLNEQFF. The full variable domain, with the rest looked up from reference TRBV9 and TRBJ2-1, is DSGVTQTPKHLITATGQRVTLRCSPRSGDLSVYWYQQSLDQGLQFLIQYYNGEERAKGNILERFSAQQFPDLHSELNLSSLELGDSALYFCASSVAGGLNEQFFGPGTRLTVL.

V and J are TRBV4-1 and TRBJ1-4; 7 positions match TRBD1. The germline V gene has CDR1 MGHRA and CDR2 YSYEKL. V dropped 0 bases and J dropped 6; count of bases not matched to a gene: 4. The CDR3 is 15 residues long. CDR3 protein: CASSQEPGGYEKLFF. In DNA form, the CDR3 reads TGCGCCAGCAGCCAAGAACCAGGGGGTTATGAAAAACTGTTTTTT.

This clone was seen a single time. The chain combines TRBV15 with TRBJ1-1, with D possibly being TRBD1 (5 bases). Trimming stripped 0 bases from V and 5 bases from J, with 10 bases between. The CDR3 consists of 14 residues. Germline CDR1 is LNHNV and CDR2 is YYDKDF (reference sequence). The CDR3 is CATSRDRVGTEAFF. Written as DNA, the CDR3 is TGTGCCACCAGCAGAGACAGGGTCGGAACTGAAGCTTTCTTT.

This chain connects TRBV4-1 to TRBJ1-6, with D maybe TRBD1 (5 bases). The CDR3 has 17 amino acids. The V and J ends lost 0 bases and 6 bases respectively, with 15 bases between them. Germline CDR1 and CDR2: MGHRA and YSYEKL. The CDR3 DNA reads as TGCGCCAGCAGCCAAGATCGAAACAGGATTCGTAATTCACCCCTCCACTTT. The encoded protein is CASSQDRNRIRNSPLHF.

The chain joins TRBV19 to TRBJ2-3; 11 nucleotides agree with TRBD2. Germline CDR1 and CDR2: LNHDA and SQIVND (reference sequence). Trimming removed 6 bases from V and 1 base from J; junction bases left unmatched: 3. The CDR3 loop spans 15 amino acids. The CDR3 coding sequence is TGTGCCAGTAGACTAGCGGGGGCGCGCACAGATACGCAGTATTTT. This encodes CASRLAGARTDTQYF. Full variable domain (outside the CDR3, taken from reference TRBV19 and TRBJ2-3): DGGITQSPKYLFRKEGQNVTLSCEQNLNHDAMYWYRQDPGQGLRLIYYSQIVNDFQKGDIAEGYSVSREKKESFPLTVTSAQKNPTAFYLCASRLAGARTDTQYFGPGTRLTVL.

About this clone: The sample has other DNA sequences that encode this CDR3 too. The CDR3 sequence is CASSLGSYNEQFF. The DNA for the CDR3 is TGTGCCAGCAGCTTAGGGTCATACAATGAGCAGTTCTTC. The V and J genes are TRBV7-9 and TRBJ2-1; D is ambiguous. Germline CDR1 reads SEHNR; CDR2 reads FQNEAQ (reference sequence). Trimming shortened V by 1 base and J by 4 bases, and 5 bases separated the two germline ends. The CDR3 is 13 amino acids.

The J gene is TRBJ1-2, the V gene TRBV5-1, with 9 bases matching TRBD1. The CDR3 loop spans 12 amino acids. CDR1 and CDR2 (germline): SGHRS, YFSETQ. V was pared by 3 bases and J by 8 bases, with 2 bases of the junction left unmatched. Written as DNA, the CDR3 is TGCGCCAGCAGCTGGACAGGGGAGGGCTACACCTTC. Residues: CASSWTGEGYTF. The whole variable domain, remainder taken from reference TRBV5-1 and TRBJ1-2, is KAGVTQTPRYLIKTRGQQVTLSCSPISGHRSVSWYQQTPGQGLQFLFEYFSETQRNKGNFPGRFSGRQFSNSRSEMNVSTLELGDSALYLCASSWTGEGYTFGSGTRLTVV.

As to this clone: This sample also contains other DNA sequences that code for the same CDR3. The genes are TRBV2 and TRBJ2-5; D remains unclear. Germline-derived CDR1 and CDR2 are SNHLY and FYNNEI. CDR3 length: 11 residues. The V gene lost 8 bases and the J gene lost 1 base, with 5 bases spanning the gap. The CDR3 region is CASRLQETQYF. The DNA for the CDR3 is TGTGCCAGCCGTCTCCAAGAGACCCAGTACTTC.

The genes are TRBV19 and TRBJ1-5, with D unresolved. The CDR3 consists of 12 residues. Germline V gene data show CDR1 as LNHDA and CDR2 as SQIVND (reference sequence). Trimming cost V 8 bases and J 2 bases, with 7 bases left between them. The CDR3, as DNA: TGTGCCAGTTCGAGCGGCAATCAGCCCCAGCATTTT. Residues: CASSSGNQPQHF.

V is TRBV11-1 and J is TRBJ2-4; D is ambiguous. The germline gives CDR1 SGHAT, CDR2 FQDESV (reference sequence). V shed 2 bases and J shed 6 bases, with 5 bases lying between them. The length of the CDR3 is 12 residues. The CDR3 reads CASSLHRNIQYF. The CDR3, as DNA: TGTGCCAGCAGCTTACACAGAAACATTCAGTACTTC.

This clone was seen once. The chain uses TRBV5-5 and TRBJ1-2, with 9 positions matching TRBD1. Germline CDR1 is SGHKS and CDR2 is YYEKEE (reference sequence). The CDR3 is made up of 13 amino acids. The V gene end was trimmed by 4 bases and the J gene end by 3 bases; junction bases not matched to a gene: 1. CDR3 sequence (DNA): TGTGCCAGCAGCCGGGACAGGGACTATGGCTACACCTTC. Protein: CASSRDRDYGYTF.

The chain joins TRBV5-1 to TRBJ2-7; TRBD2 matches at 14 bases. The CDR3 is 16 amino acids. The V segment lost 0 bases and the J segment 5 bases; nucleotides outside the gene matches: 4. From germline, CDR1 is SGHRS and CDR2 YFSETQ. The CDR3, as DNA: TGCGCCAGCAGCTTGGGGACTAGCGGGGGGATCCACGAGCAGTACTTC. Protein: CASSLGTSGGIHEQYF.

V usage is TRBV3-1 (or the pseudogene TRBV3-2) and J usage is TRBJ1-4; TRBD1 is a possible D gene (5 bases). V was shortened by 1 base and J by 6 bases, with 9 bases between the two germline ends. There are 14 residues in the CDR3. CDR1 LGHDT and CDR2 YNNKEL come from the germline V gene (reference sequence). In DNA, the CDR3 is TGTGCCAGCAGCCAAGGGACACGCCATGAAAAACTGTTTTTT. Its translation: CASSQGTRHEKLFF.

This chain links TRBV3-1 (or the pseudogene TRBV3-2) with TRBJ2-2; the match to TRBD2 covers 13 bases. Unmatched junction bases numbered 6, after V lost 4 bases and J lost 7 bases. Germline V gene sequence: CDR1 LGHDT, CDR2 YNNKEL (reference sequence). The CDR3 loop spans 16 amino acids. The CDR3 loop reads CASSPGLAGEVGELFF. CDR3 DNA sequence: TGTGCCAGCAGCCCAGGACTAGCGGGAGAGGTCGGGGAGCTGTTTTTT.

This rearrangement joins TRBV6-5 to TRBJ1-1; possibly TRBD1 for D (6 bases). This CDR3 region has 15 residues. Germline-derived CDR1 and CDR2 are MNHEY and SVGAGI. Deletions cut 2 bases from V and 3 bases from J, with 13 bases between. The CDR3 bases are TGTGCCAGCAGTTACGGTCTACAGGGCGACACTGAAGCTTTCTTT. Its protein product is CASSYGLQGDTEAFF.

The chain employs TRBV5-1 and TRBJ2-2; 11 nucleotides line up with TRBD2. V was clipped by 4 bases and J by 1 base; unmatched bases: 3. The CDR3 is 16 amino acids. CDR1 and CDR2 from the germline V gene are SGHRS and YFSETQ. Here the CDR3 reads CASSRGTSGNTGELFF. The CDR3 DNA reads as TGCGCCAGCAGCCGTGGGACTAGCGGGAACACCGGGGAGCTGTTTTTT.

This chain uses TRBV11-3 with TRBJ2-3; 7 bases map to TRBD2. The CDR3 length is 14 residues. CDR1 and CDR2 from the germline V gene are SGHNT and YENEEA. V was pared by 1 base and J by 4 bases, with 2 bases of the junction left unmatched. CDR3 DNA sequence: TGTGCCAGCAGCTTAGCGGGGGGAGCAGATACGCAGTATTTT. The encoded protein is CASSLAGGADTQYF.

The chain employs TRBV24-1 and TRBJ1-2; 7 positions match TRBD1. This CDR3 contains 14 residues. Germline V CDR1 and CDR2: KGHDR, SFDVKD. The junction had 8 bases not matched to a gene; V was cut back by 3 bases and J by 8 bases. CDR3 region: CATSDKGQSKGYTF. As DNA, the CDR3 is TGTGCCACCAGTGATAAGGGACAGTCGAAGGGCTACACCTTC.

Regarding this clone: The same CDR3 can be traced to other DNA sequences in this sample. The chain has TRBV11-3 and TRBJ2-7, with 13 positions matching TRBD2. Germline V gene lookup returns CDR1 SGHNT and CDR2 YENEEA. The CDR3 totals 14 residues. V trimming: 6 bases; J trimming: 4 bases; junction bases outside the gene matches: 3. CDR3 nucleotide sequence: TGTGCCAGCAGTCGGACTAGCGGGAGTTACGAGCAGTACTTC. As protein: CASSRTSGSYEQYF.

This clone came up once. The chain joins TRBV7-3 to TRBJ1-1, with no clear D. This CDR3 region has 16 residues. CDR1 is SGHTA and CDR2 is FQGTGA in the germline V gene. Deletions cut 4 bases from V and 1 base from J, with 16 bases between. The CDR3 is CASSSNPQRANTEAFF. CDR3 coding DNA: TGTGCCAGCAGCTCCAATCCACAGCGAGCGAACACTGAAGCTTTCTTT. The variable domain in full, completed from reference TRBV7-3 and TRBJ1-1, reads GAGVSQTPSNKVTEKGKYVELRCDPISGHTALYWYRQSLGQGPEFLIYFQGTGAADDSGLPNDRFFAVRPEGSVSTLKIQRTERGDSAVYLCASSSNPQRANTEAFFGQGTRLTVV.

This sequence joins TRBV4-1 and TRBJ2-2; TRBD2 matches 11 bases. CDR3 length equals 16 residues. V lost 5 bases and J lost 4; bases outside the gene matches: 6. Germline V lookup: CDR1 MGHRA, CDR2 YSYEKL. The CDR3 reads CASSNSGGAGTGELFF. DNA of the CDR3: TGCGCCAGCAGCAATAGCGGGGGGGCGGGCACCGGGGAGCTGTTTTTT.

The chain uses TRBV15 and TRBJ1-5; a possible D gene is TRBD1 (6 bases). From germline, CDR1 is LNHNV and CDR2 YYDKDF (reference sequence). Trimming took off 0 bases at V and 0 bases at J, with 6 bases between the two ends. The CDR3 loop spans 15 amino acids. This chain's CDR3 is CATSREGGSNQPQHF. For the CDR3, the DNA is TGTGCCACCAGCAGAGAAGGGGGTAGCAATCAGCCCCAGCATTTT.